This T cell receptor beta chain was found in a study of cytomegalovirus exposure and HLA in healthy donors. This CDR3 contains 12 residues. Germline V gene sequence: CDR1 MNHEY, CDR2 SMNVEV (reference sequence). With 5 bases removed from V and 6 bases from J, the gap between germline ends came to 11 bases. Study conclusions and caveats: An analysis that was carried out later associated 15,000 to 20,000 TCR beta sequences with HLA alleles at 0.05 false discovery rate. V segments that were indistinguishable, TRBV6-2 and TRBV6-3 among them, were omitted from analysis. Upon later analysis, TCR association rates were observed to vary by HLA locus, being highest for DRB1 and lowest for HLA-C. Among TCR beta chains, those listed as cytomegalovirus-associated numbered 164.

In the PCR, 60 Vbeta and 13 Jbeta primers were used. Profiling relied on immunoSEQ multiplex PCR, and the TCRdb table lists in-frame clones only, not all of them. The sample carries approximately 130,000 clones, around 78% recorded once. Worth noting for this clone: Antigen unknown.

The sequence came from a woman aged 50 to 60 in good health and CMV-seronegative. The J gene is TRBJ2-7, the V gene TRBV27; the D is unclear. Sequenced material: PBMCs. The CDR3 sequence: CASSRSTGEQYF. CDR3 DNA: TGTGCCAGCAGTCGGAGTACTGGCGAGCAGTACTTC.